These 32 T cell receptor beta chains came from one sample sequenced in a study of identical twins. TCRdb redid the calling of the 5' RACE reads with MiXCR, one entry per CDR3 protein. The sample records around 250,000 distinct CDR3 sequences, about 8.3% being singletons. These data also featured in a second study, about yellow fever vaccine responses in identical twins.

What was sequenced was CD8+ T cells sorted from blood. These receptors originate from a woman aged 18-29 years in good health.

This clonotype was observed a handful of times. The chain carries TRBV5-4 and TRBJ2-2; 11 nucleotides line up with TRBD2. From germline, CDR1 is SGHNT and CDR2 YYREEE (reference sequence). CDR3 size: 16 residues. The ends lost 3 bases at V and 5 bases at J; junction bases unmatched: 6. The DNA for the CDR3 is TGTGCCAGCAGCTCATTAGCGGGAGGGCCGACCGGGGAGCTGTTTTTT. Its translation is CASSSLAGGPTGELFF.

This clonotype was recorded at least ten times. This chain uses TRBV12-3 or TRBV12-4 with TRBJ1-5; D call uncertain. The length of the CDR3 is 16 residues. V shed 2 bases and J shed 1 base, with 12 bases lying between them. CDR3 residues: CASSLLDGMSNQPQHF. CDR3 bases: TGTGCCAGCAGTTTACTGGACGGTATGAGCAATCAGCCCCAGCATTTT.

This clonotype has at least ten counts. The chain joins TRBV29-1 to TRBJ2-3, with TRBD2 matching 9 bases. There are 15 residues in the CDR3. V lost 4 bases, J lost 3 bases, and 8 bases stayed unmatched. The germline V gene has CDR1 SQVTM and CDR2 ANQGSEA. In DNA, the CDR3 is TGCAGCGTTGTAATGGCGGGGGGGCCTACAGATACGCAGTATTTT. Protein sequence: CSVVMAGGPTDTQYF.

The chain recombines TRBV20-1 with TRBJ2-1; 9 bases match TRBD2. The V gene's germline CDR1 is DFQATT and CDR2 SNEGSKA (reference sequence). The ends lost 0 bases at V and 0 bases at J; junction bases unmatched: 12. The CDR3 contains 19 residues. The CDR3 protein is CSARDPGSGGPSSYNEQFF. The CDR3 DNA sequence: TGCAGTGCTAGAGATCCGGGTAGCGGGGGCCCGAGCTCCTACAATGAGCAGTTCTTC.

The chain combines TRBV7-9 with TRBJ1-5, with D possibly TRBD1 on 6 matching bases. Germline CDR1 reads SEHNR; CDR2 reads FQNEAQ (reference sequence). V was shortened by 5 bases and J by 2 bases, with 13 bases between the two germline ends. There are 15 residues in the CDR3. CDR3 sequence reads: CASSPTGPGNQPQHF. The CDR3 coding sequence is TGTGCCAGCAGCCCGACAGGACCAGGCAATCAGCCCCAGCATTTT.

This clonotype was observed many times. The V call is TRBV7-9, the J call TRBJ2-7; the D is unclear. CDR3 length equals 12 residues. Germline CDR1 SEHNR, CDR2 FQNEAQ (reference sequence). V was shortened by 5 bases and J by 4 bases, with 9 bases between the two germline ends. CDR3 sequence: CASSGTFYEQYF. CDR3 DNA sequence: TGTGCCAGCAGCGGCACCTTTTACGAGCAGTACTTC. The full variable domain, in which reference TRBV7-9 and TRBJ2-7 provide the parts outside the CDR3, is DTGVSQNPRHKITKRGQNVTFRCDPISEHNRLYWYRQTLGQGPEFLTYFQNEAQLEKSRLLSDRFSAERPKGSFSTLEIQRTEQGDSAMYLCASSGTFYEQYFGPGTRLTVT.

The chain employs TRBV7-9 and TRBJ2-1; 7 bases agree with TRBD1. Germline V gene sequence: CDR1 SEHNR, CDR2 FQNEAQ (reference sequence). The CDR3 covers 15 residues. Losses at the gene ends were 5 bases for V and 4 bases for J; bases not matched to a gene: 8. In DNA form, the CDR3 reads TGTGCCAGCAGCGGAGGACAGGCGATATACAATGAGCAGTTCTTC. Its translation: CASSGGQAIYNEQFF.

This chain joins TRBV4-2 and TRBJ1-5; possible D gene TRBD1, 5 bases. Germline CDR1 LGHNA, CDR2 YNFKEQ. The CDR3 runs to 15 residues. V was clipped by 0 bases and J by 4 bases, with 10 bases between them. CDR3 sequence: CASSQESAGNQPQHF. In nucleotides, the CDR3 is TGTGCCAGCAGCCAAGAATCGGCAGGGAATCAGCCCCAGCATTTT.

CDR3: CASSYGRGTDEQYF. In DNA form, the CDR3 reads TGTGCCAGCAGTTACGGTAGAGGTACCGACGAGCAGTACTTC. The J gene is TRBJ2-7, the V gene TRBV6-2 or TRBV6-3; unclear D gene. The CDR3 is 14 residues long. Between the trimmed V and J ends, which lost 2 bases and 5 bases, there was a span of 13 bases. The germline V gene encodes CDR1 MNHEY and CDR2 SVGEGT.

This clonotype was seen more than once but under ten times. V gene TRBV9 combines with J gene TRBJ2-7; TRBD2 matches 12 bases. CDR1 and CDR2 from the germline V gene are SGDLS and YYNGEE. V shed 3 bases and J 0 bases; nucleotides not matched to a gene: 7. CDR3 length equals 17 residues. The CDR3 here is CASSDWTSGTSSYEQYF. DNA of the CDR3: TGTGCCAGCAGCGACTGGACTAGCGGGACGAGCTCCTACGAGCAGTACTTC.

This clonotype was seen repeatedly, ten times or more. V is TRBV20-1 and J is TRBJ2-1, with a tentative D call TRBD2 (5 bases). Germline V gene sequence: CDR1 DFQATT, CDR2 SNEGSKA (reference sequence). The CDR3 has 15 residues. Trimming shortened V by 0 bases and J by 4 bases, and 13 bases separated the two germline ends. CDR3 loop: CSARDKSGTYNEQFF. Written as DNA, the CDR3 is TGCAGTGCTAGAGATAAGAGCGGCACGTACAATGAGCAGTTCTTC.

The table lists this clonotype with many counts. The chain couples TRBV9 to TRBJ2-7; 9 bases align to TRBD2. Germline loops: CDR1 SGDLS, CDR2 YYNGEE. The V and J ends lost 0 bases and 6 bases, in that order; junction bases with no gene match: 7. The CDR3 loop spans 15 amino acids. CDR3 loop: CASSVDQRGVAEQYF. The CDR3 DNA sequence: TGTGCCAGCAGCGTAGATCAGCGGGGGGTCGCCGAGCAGTACTTC.

This clonotype has a count of ten or more. The chain is built from TRBV6-1 and TRBJ2-1; weak D call: TRBD1 (6 bases). The V gene lost 5 bases and the J gene lost 6 bases, with 11 bases spanning the gap. The CDR3 length is 13 residues. In germline, CDR1 is MNHNS, CDR2 SASEGT. DNA of the CDR3: TGTGCCAGCAGTACAGGGACACGCAATGAGCAGTTCTTC. Amino acid sequence: CASSTGTRNEQFF.

Only a few counts were recorded for this clonotype. CDR3: CSVEQRGTPNTGELFF. Written as DNA, the CDR3 is TGCAGCGTTGAACAACGAGGGACACCAAACACCGGGGAGCTGTTTTTT. V usage is TRBV29-1 and J usage is TRBJ2-2; maybe TRBD1 (6 bases). Germline V CDR1 and CDR2: SQVTM, ANQGSEA. This CDR3 has 16 residues. V dropped 2 bases and J dropped 2 bases, with 15 bases sitting between them.

The chain uses TRBV12-3 or TRBV12-4 and TRBJ1-1; D not resolved. The CDR3 consists of 12 residues. V was shortened by 5 bases and J by 8 bases, with 12 bases between the two germline ends. CDR3 sequence reads: CASSPWTEEAFF. Here the CDR3 DNA reads TGTGCCAGCAGTCCCTGGACGGAGGAAGCTTTCTTT.

This clonotype was counted many times. This rearrangement joins TRBV12-3 or TRBV12-4 to TRBJ2-1, with TRBD1 matching 7 bases. This CDR3 is built from 12 residues. V shed 4 bases and J 7 bases; nucleotides not matched to a gene: 1. The CDR3 here is CASSSQGNEQFF. CDR3 sequence (DNA): TGTGCCAGCAGTTCACAGGGGAATGAGCAGTTCTTC.

This clonotype was observed a handful of times. The chain uses TRBV7-3 and TRBJ2-3; perhaps TRBD2 as D (5 bases). Germline V CDR1 and CDR2: SGHTA, FQGTGA. The CDR3 consists of 16 residues. V gave up 5 bases and J gave up 0 bases, with 15 bases separating them. The CDR3 loop reads CASSPGLSPSTDTQYF. The CDR3 bases are TGTGCCAGCAGCCCAGGACTCTCCCCTAGCACAGATACGCAGTATTTT.

This clonotype was counted only a few times. This chain links TRBV7-8 with TRBJ2-1, with 7 bases fitting TRBD2. Trimming took 4 bases from V and 8 from J; bases not matched to a gene: 11. The CDR3 has 15 amino acids. The germline gives CDR1 SGHVS, CDR2 FQNEAQ. CDR3 bases: TGTGCCAGCAGCTACCCCGGCGGACTAGAACATGAGCAGTTCTTC. Translation gives CASSYPGGLEHEQFF.

This clonotype was picked up many times. The gene calls are TRBV10-3 and TRBJ2-1, with D maybe TRBD2 (7 bases). The CDR3 has 15 amino acids. Deletions cut 6 bases from V and 6 bases from J, with 18 bases between. Germline assignment: CDR1 ENHRY and CDR2 SYGVKD. The DNA for the CDR3 is TGTGCCATCAGCCGGGCGGTGGGGGGGCCCAATGAGCAGTTCTTC. Its translation is CAISRAVGGPNEQFF.

This clonotype has ten or more counts. This chain links TRBV29-1 with TRBJ2-1; 11 positions agree with TRBD2. The CDR3 sequence is 12 residues long. With 4 bases clipped from V and 10 bases from J, the junction kept 3 bases outside the gene matches. CDR1 is SQVTM and CDR2 is ANQGSEA in the germline V gene. CDR3 protein: CSVVLAGVEQFF. In DNA form, the CDR3 reads TGCAGCGTTGTACTAGCGGGAGTCGAGCAGTTCTTC.

This clonotype was counted many times. Sequence at one end of the junction differs from germline and may be a read error. The chain links TRBV5-5 to TRBJ2-7; D possibly corresponds to TRBD2 (5 bases). Germline CDR1 and CDR2: SGHKS and YYEKEE (reference sequence). This CDR3 comprises 12 residues. In DNA, the CDR3 is TGTGCCAGCAGCCCGTCGGGGAGCCTTGTGACATTC. Residues: CASSPSGSLVTF.

The chain carries TRBV12-3 or TRBV12-4 and TRBJ2-3; the match to TRBD2 covers 8 bases. This CDR3 comprises 15 residues. The trim removed 6 bases at V and 7 bases at J, leaving 12 bases unmatched. The CDR3 loop reads CASSPAGGPQYTQYF. The CDR3 coding sequence is TGTGCCAGCAGCCCCGCGGGGGGACCACAATATACGCAGTATTTT.

The sample holds a few counts of this clonotype. V gene TRBV27 combines with J gene TRBJ1-5, with D uncertain. This CDR3 comprises 13 residues. CDR1 is MNHEY and CDR2 is SMNVEV in the germline V gene (reference sequence). V lost 3 bases and J lost 7, with 10 bases in between. Written as DNA, the CDR3 is TGTGCCAGCAGTTTGAGGGTAAGCCAGCCCCAGCATTTT. Encoded protein: CASSLRVSQPQHF.

The table lists this clonotype with a few counts. The chain is built from TRBV11-2 and TRBJ2-7, with D perhaps matching TRBD2 (6 bases). Trimming removed 2 bases from V and 6 bases from J, with 20 bases in between. In germline, CDR1 is SGHAT, CDR2 FQNNGV. This CDR3 spans 16 amino acids. CDR3 loop: CASSLFAREPGSEQYF. CDR3 DNA: TGTGCCAGCAGCTTATTTGCGCGGGAACCCGGCTCCGAGCAGTACTTC. Supplemented by reference TRBV11-2 and TRBJ2-7, the full variable domain reads EAGVAQSPRYKIIEKRQSVAFWCNPISGHATLYWYQQILGQGPKLLIQFQNNGVVDDSQLPKDRFSAERLKGVDSTLKIQPAKLEDSAVYLCASSLFAREPGSEQYFGPGTRLTVT.

This clonotype was counted between two and nine times. This chain connects TRBV27 to TRBJ1-1; no reliable D call. The CDR3 is 15 amino acids. V lost 2 bases to trimming and J lost 0 bases, with 10 bases between them. The germline V gene encodes CDR1 MNHEY and CDR2 SMNVEV (reference sequence). The CDR3 DNA sequence: TGTGCCAGCAGTTTAAAGGCAGCCTTGAACACTGAAGCTTTCTTT. Protein product: CASSLKAALNTEAFF.

On this clonotype itself: This may arise from a read error, as a much more abundant clone is one base away. This rearrangement joins TRBV6-2 or TRBV6-3 to TRBJ2-1; D is uncertain. The CDR3 loop spans 14 amino acids. The germline V gene encodes CDR1 MNHEY and CDR2 SVGEGT. V lost 0 bases and J 4 bases, leaving 7 bases between the germline ends. The CDR3: CASSYSGGYNEQFF. The CDR3 nucleotides are TGTGCCAGCAGTTACTCGGGCGGATACAATGAGCAGTTCTTC.

This clonotype was picked up a small number of times. The rearrangement links TRBV14 to TRBJ2-2; the D gene is possibly TRBD2 (5 bases). The CDR3 consists of 16 residues. Trimming took 0 bases from V and 0 from J, leaving 8 bases between them. In germline, CDR1 is SGHDN, CDR2 FVKESK. As DNA, the CDR3 is TGTGCCAGCAGCCAAGATGACGGGACGAACACCGGGGAGCTGTTTTTT. Translating it yields CASSQDDGTNTGELFF. Complete variable domain (other parts from reference TRBV14 and TRBJ2-2): EAGVTQFPSHSVIEKGQTVTLRCDPISGHDNLYWYRRVMGKEIKFLLHFVKESKQDESGMPNNRFLAERTGGTYSTLKVQPAELEDSGVYFCASSQDDGTNTGELFFGEGSRLTVL.

In this sample, this clonotype turned up once. The rearrangement uses TRBV29-1 and TRBJ2-7, with 9 bases that match TRBD2. J lost 5 bases, V lost 4 bases, and 6 bases had no gene match. Germline V gene lookup returns CDR1 SQVTM and CDR2 ANQGSEA. The CDR3 loop spans 13 amino acids. For the CDR3, the DNA is TGCAGCGTTGTTGGCGGGGGGGACCACGAGCAGTACTTC. It encodes CSVVGGGDHEQYF.

The rearrangement joins TRBV7-3 to TRBJ2-1; tentatively, D is TRBD1 or TRBD2 (5 bases each). This CDR3 contains 14 residues. CDR1 and CDR2 (germline): SGHTA, FQGTGA. Trimming cost V 5 bases and J 7 bases, with 15 bases left between them. For the CDR3, the DNA is TGTGCCAGCAGCATCGGGACCGCGGTGAATGAGCAGTTCTTC. Translation gives CASSIGTAVNEQFF.

The V and J genes are TRBV11-1 and TRBJ2-6, with 9 nucleotides matching TRBD2. CDR1 and CDR2 from the germline V gene are SGHAT and FQDESV (reference sequence). V was clipped by 5 bases and J by 1 base; unmatched bases: 9. The CDR3 runs 18 residues. The CDR3 DNA is TGTGCCAGCAGCGCCCCTAGCGGGACAAGGTCTGGGGCCAACGTCCTGACTTTC. Translating gives CASSAPSGTRSGANVLTF.

V and J are TRBV27 and TRBJ2-7; 7 nucleotides line up with TRBD1. Looked up from germline, CDR1 is MNHEY and CDR2 is SMNVEV (reference sequence). CDR3 length equals 15 residues. Trimming removed 0 bases from V and 2 bases from J; junction bases left unmatched: 4. The CDR3 DNA reads as TGTGCCAGCAGTTTATCGGGGGACAGCGCCTACGAGCAGTACTTC. It is translated as CASSLSGDSAYEQYF.

The chain joins TRBV6-1 to TRBJ2-3; D ambiguous. There are 15 residues in the CDR3. CDR1 and CDR2 (germline): MNHNS, SASEGT. Trimming took 1 base from V and 3 from J, leaving 11 bases between them. The CDR3 DNA reads TGTGCCAGCAGTGAAGAAGTTCCTAATACAGATACGCAGTATTTT. Translating it yields CASSEEVPNTDTQYF.